This TCR beta chain was captured by sequencing in a study of early T cells in non-severe SARS-CoV-2 infection. CDR3 length: 18 amino acids. V was trimmed by 4 bases and J by 0 bases, leaving 22 bases between them. From germline, CDR1 is SGHRS and CDR2 YFSETQ. TCRdb itself ran the 5' RACE reads through MiXCR, one entry per CDR3 protein. The sample lists 100,000 to 130,000 distinct CDR3 sequences, about 12% occurring once. This clonotype has at least ten counts. The gene calls are TRBV5-1 and TRBJ1-2; possibly TRBD1 for D (6 bases). Input material: whole blood. The TCR was taken from an adult who was a healthcare worker with PCR-confirmed SARS-CoV-2 infection or an uninfected control (not recorded which). The DNA of the CDR3 is TGCGCCAGCAGCCCGCAGGGGTCCCAGATTCCAGCTAACTATGGCTACACCTTC. Encoded protein: CASSPQGSQIPANYGYTF.